The entry below describes one TCR beta chain. As yet, its antigen is unknown. The data stem from a study of T cell repertoires in aging, cancer and after chemotherapy. About the research overall: Healthy donor repertoires were recorded over several months to years and showed clear clonal overlap.

Germline V CDR1 and CDR2: SGHAT, FQDESV (reference sequence). V was cut by 3 bases and J by 4 bases, with 15 bases left in between. The CDR3 has 15 amino acids. Peripheral blood genomic DNA, not sorted cells or RNA, was the template. Multiplex touch-down PCR with TRB-A/B primers amplified rearranged V-D-J TRB sequences. TCRdb redid the calling of the multiplex PCR reads with MiXCR, one entry per CDR3 protein. The repertoire holds roughly 2,100 distinct CDR3 sequences, with roughly 28% as singletons. Study results and caveats: Immunological memory after chemotherapy cannot be judged from the repertoire data.

Source material: blood. The J gene is TRBJ1-1, the V gene TRBV11-1; D is possibly TRBD1 (6 bases). The sequence was collected from a human donor in good health. CDR3 sequence (DNA): TGTGCCAGCAGCTTGCCTCTAGGGGGGAGCACTGAAGCTTTCTTT. It translates to CASSLPLGGSTEAFF.